This TCR beta chain was obtained from a study of blood T cell repertoires in COVID-19. Study at large: From the United States, Italy and Spain came samples of acute and convalescent COVID-19.

Method: immunoSEQ multiplex PCR; TCRdb's copy keeps in-frame clones and lacks some. The profile covers approximately 70,000 clones, with 88% appearing a single time and roughly 1.2% taken by the ten largest. The source of this sequence is a woman aged 55-69 years with acute or convalescent COVID-19. The sample consisted of peripheral blood.

The CDR3 DNA is TGCGCCAGCAGCCAAGATCTTTGGGGACAGCCTACCTATGGCTACACCTTC. Protein product: CASSQDLWGQPTYGYTF. V usage is TRBV4-3 and J usage is TRBJ1-2; 7 positions agree with TRBD1. This CDR3 contains 17 residues. V was pared by 0 bases and J by 4 bases, with 11 bases of the junction left unmatched. CDR1 and CDR2 from the germline V gene are LGHNA and YSLEER.